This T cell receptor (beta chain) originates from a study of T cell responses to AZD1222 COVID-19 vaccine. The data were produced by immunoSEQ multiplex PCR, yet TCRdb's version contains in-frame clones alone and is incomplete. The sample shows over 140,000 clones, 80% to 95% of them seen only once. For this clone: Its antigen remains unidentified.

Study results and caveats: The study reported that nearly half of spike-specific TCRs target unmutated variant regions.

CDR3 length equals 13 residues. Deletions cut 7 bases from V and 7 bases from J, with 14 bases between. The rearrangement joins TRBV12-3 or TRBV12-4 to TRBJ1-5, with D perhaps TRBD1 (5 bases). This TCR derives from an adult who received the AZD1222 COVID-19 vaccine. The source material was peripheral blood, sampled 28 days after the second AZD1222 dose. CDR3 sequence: CASKRQGGQPQHF. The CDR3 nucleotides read TGTGCCAGCAAAAGGCAGGGCGGACAGCCCCAGCATTTT.